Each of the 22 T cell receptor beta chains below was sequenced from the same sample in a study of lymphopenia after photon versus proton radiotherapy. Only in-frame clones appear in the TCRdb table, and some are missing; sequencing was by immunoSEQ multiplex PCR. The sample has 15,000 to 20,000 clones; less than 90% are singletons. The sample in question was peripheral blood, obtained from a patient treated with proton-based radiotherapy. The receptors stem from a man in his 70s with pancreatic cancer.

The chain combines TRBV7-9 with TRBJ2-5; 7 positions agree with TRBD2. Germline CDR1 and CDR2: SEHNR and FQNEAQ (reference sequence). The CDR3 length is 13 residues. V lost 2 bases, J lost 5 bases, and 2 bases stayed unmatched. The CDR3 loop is CASSLNGGETQYF. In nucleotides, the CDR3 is TGTGCCAGCAGCTTAAACGGGGGGGAGACCCAGTACTTC.

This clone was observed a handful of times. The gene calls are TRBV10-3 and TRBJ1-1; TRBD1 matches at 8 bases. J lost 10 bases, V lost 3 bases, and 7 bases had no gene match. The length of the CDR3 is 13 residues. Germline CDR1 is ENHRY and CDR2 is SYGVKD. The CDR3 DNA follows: TGTGCCATCAGTGAACAGGGGGACTCCCGAGCTTTCTTT. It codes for CAISEQGDSRAFF.

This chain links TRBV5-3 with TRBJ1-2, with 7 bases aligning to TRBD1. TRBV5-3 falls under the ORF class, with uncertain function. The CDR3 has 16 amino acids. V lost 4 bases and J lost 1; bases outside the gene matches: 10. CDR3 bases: TGTGCCAGAAGCGAATCAAGCCGGGACAGTAACTATGGCTACACCTTC. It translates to CARSESSRDSNYGYTF.

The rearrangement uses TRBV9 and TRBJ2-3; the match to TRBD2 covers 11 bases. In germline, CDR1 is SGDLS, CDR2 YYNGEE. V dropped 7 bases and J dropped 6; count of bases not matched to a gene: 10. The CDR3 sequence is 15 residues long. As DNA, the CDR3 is TGTGCCAGCCAAAGGGCTAGCGGGAGGTCGGATACGCAGTATTTT. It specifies CASQRASGRSDTQYF. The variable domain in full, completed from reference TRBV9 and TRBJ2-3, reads DSGVTQTPKHLITATGQRVTLRCSPRSGDLSVYWYQQSLDQGLQFLIQYYNGEERAKGNILERFSAQQFPDLHSELNLSSLELGDSALYFCASQRASGRSDTQYFGPGTRLTVL.

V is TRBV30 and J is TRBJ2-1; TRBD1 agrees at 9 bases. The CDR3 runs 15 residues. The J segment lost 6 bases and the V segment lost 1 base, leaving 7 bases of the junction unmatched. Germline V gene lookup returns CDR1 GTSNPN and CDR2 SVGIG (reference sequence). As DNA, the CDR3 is TGTGCCTGGAGTGCGGGACAGGGAGGCTCCAATGAGCAGTTCTTC. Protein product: CAWSAGQGGSNEQFF. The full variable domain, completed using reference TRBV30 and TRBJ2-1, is SQTIHQWPATLVQPVGSPLSLECTVEGTSNPNLYWYRQAAGRGLQLLFYSVGIGQISSEVPQNLSASRPQDRQFILSSKKLLLSDSGFYLCAWSAGQGGSNEQFFGPGTRLTVL.

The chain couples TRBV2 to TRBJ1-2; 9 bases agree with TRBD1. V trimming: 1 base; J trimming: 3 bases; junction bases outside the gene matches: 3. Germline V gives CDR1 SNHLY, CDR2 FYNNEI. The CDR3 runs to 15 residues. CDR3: CASSEGRTGDYGYTF. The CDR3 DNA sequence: TGTGCCAGCAGTGAAGGGAGGACAGGGGACTATGGCTACACCTTC.

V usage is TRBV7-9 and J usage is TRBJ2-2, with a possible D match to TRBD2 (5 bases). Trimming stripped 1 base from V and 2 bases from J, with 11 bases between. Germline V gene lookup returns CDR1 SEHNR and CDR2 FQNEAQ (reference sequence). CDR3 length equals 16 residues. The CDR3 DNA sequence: TGTGCCAGCAGCTTAGAGTGGGAGACTAACACCGGGGAGCTGTTTTTT. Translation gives CASSLEWETNTGELFF.

The CDR3 reads CASSFSGPPLSYEQYF. CDR3 coding DNA: TGTGCCAGCAGTTTTAGTGGGCCACCCCTTTCCTACGAGCAGTACTTC. The V call is TRBV27, the J call TRBJ2-7, with unresolved D. The germline V and J ends were trimmed by 3 bases and 1 base, with 16 bases remaining between them. CDR1 is MNHEY and CDR2 is SMNVEV in the germline V gene (reference sequence). The CDR3 spans 16 residues.

The CDR3 coding sequence is TGTGCCAGCAGGACGACAACAGGGGAAGAGACCCAGTACTTC. The encoded protein is CASRTTTGEETQYF. V and J are TRBV5-4 and TRBJ2-5; TRBD1 matches at 7 bases. The V gene's germline CDR1 is SGHNT and CDR2 YYREEE (reference sequence). J gave up 3 bases and V 5 bases, and 7 bases lay outside the gene matches. The CDR3 has 14 residues.

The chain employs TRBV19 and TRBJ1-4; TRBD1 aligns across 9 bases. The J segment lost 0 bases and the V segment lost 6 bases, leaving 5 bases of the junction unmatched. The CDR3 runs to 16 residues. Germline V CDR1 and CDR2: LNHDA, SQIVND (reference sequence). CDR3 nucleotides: TGTGCCAGTAGCAGACGACAGGGGGCAACTAATGAAAAACTGTTTTTT. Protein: CASSRRQGATNEKLFF.

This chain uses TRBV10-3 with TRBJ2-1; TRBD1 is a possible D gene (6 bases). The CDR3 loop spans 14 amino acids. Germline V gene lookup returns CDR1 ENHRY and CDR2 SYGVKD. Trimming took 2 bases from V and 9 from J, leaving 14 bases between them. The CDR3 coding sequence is TGTGCCATCAGTGAGCCCCCACAGGGCAGTGAGCAGTTCTTC. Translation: CAISEPPQGSEQFF.

As DNA, the CDR3 is TGTGCCGCAGGGACAGTTACCTACGAGCAGTACTTC. The encoded protein is CAAGTVTYEQYF. The chain joins TRBV10-3 to TRBJ2-5; 7 bases line up with TRBD1. The end of the DNA aligns better with TRBJ2-7, so the J call may be wrong. The CDR3 contains 12 residues. The germline CDR1 and CDR2 sequences are ENHRY and SYGVKD.

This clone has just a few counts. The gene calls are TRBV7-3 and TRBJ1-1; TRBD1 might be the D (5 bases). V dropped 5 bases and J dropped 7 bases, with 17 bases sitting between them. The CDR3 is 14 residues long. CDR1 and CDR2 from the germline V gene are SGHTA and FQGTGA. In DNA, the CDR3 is TGTGCCAGCAGCCTGAGTGGGGGGATGGTTGAAGCTTTCTTT. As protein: CASSLSGGMVEAFF.

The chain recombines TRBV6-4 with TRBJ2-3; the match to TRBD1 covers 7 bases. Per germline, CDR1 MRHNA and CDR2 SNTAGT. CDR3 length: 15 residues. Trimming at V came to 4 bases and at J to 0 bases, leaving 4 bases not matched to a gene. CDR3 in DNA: TGTGCCAGCAGTGCCGGGACAGTTAGCACAGATACGCAGTATTTT. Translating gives CASSAGTVSTDTQYF.

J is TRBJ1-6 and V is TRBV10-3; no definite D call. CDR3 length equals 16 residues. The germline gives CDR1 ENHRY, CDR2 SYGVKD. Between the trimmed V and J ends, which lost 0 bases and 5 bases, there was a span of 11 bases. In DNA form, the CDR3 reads TGTGCCATCAGTGAGTCCGCTGGGCGTAATAATTCACCCCTCCACTTT. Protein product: CAISESAGRNNSPLHF.

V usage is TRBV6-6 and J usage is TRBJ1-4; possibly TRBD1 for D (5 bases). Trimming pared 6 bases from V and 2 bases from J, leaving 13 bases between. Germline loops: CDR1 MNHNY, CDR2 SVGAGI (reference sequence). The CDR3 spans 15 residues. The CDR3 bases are TGTGCCAGCAGCCCAGGGTTTATTACTAATGAAAAACTGTTTTTT. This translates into CASSPGFITNEKLFF.

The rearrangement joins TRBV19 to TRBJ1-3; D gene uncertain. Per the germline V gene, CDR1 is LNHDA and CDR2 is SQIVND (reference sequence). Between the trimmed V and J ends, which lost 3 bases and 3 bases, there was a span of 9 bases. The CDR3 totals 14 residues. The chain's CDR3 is CASSIKSYGNTIYF. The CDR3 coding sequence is TGTGCCAGTAGTATTAAAAGTTATGGAAACACCATATATTTT.

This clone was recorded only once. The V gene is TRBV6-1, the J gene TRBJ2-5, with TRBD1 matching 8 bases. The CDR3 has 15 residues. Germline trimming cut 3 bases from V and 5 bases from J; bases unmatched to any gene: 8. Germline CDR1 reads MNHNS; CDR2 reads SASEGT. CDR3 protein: CASSENQGAWETQYF. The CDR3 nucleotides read TGTGCCAGCAGTGAGAACCAGGGGGCGTGGGAGACCCAGTACTTC.

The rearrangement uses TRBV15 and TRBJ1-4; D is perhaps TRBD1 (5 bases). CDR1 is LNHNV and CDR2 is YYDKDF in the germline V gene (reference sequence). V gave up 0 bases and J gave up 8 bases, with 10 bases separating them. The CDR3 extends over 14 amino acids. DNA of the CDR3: TGTGCCACCAGCAGAGATCGGGGGAGGGAAAAACTGTTTTTT. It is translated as CATSRDRGREKLFF.

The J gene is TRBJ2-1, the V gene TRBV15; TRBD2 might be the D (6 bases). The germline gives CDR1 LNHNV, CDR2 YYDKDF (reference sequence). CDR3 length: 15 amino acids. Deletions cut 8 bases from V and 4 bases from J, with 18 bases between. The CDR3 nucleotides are TGTGCCACCGGAGACTCGGGAGAGGGGTACAATGAGCAGTTCTTC. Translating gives CATGDSGEGYNEQFF.

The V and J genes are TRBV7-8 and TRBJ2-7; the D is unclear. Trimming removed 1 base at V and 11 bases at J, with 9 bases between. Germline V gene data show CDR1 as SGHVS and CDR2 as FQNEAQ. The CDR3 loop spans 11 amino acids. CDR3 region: CASSLEGREYF. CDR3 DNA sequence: TGTGCCAGCAGCTTAGAGGGTAGGGAGTACTTC.

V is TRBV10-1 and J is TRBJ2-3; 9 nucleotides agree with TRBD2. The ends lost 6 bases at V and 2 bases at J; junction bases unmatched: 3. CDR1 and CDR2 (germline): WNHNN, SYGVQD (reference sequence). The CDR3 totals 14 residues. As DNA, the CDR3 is TGCGCCAGCAGGGCGGGGGGGTCCACAGATACGCAGTATTTT. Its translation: CASRAGGSTDTQYF.